The 25 T cell receptor beta chains listed next were all sequenced from one sample in a study of T cell changes during pregnancy in multiple sclerosis. TCRdb's table, derived via immunoSEQ multiplex PCR, lists solely in-frame clones and lacks some. The table shows 75,000 to 95,000 clones, with 94% occurring only once. The material was CD4+ T cells from peripheral blood mononuclear cells, obtained after pregnancy. The receptors stem from a female donor with multiple sclerosis, enrolled in a pregnancy study.

This sequence joins TRBV7-2 and TRBJ2-7, with 8 positions matching TRBD1. Trimming took 4 bases from V and 0 from J; bases not matched to a gene: 17. This CDR3 comprises 19 residues. Germline V gene sequence: CDR1 SGHTA, CDR2 FQGNSA. As DNA, the CDR3 is TGTGCCAGCAGCTCAATCAAAATGATGTGGGACAGGAGCTCCTACGAGCAGTACTTC. Translated, it gives CASSSIKMMWDRSSYEQYF.

This chain connects TRBV27 to TRBJ2-3, with 7 bases matching TRBD2. The CDR3 is 16 amino acids. Looked up from germline, CDR1 is MNHEY and CDR2 is SMNVEV (reference sequence). V shed 6 bases, J shed 0 bases, and the junction held 9 bases outside the gene matches. The CDR3 region has the DNA TGTGCCAGCAGCCTCGGGTGGGGGGGAAGCACAGATACGCAGTATTTT. Amino acids: CASSLGWGGSTDTQYF.

Turning to this clone: The junction differs from germline at one of its ends, possibly a read error. The gene calls are TRBV29-1 and TRBJ2-7, with 7 bases identical to TRBD1. CDR1 and CDR2 from the germline V gene are SQVTM and ANQGSEA. The CDR3 has 12 residues. The CDR3 nucleotides are TGCAGCGCCCGGACAGGCTCCAACGAGCAGTACTTC. Residues: CSARTGSNEQYF.

The chain couples TRBV5-1 to TRBJ2-5; tentatively, D is TRBD2 (6 bases). Trimming removed 4 bases at V and 2 bases at J, with 9 bases between. The V gene's germline CDR1 is SGHRS and CDR2 YFSETQ. This CDR3 has 13 residues. The CDR3 DNA sequence: TGCGCCAGCAGCCGCGGACTACAAGAGACCCAGTACTTC. This codes for CASSRGLQETQYF.

The chain recombines TRBV15 with TRBJ2-5, with D uncertain. The germline gives CDR1 LNHNV, CDR2 YYDKDF (reference sequence). Trimming took 1 base from V and 3 from J, leaving 9 bases between them. The CDR3 has 14 residues. CDR3: CATSRGQVEETQYF. CDR3 sequence (DNA): TGTGCCACCAGCAGAGGTCAGGTCGAAGAGACCCAGTACTTC.

The rearrangement joins TRBV6-4 to TRBJ2-6; TRBD1 agrees at 9 bases. This CDR3 contains 16 residues. CDR1 and CDR2 from the germline V gene are MRHNA and SNTAGT. The trim removed 6 bases at V and 5 bases at J, leaving 8 bases unmatched. CDR3 in DNA: TGTGCCAGCAGACCCACAGGGGGCGCCTGGGCCAACGTCCTGACTTTC. Translation: CASRPTGGAWANVLTF.

The chain joins TRBV11-1 to TRBJ2-7, with 9 bases matching TRBD1. Germline assignment: CDR1 SGHAT and CDR2 FQDESV (reference sequence). V lost 5 bases, J lost 7 bases, and 9 bases stayed unmatched. This CDR3 has 14 residues. This CDR3 is CASSLRTGAQEQYF. The DNA of the CDR3 is TGTGCCAGCAGCCTTCGGACAGGGGCCCAGGAGCAGTACTTC.

This chain links TRBV6-5 with TRBJ2-7; a possible D gene is TRBD2 (6 bases). The CDR3 runs to 15 residues. Germline assignment: CDR1 MNHEY and CDR2 SVGAGI. Trimming shortened V by 0 bases and J by 0 bases, and 9 bases separated the two germline ends. CDR3 nucleotide sequence: TGTGCCAGCAGTTACTCGCGGGGCTACTCCTACGAGCAGTACTTC. Translating gives CASSYSRGYSYEQYF.

The chain has TRBV5-4 and TRBJ1-2, with a possible D match to TRBD1 (5 bases). Trimming removed 5 bases from V and 7 bases from J, with 18 bases in between. The germline V gene has CDR1 SGHNT and CDR2 YYREEE (reference sequence). The CDR3 length is 14 residues. CDR3 residues: CASRSGRDSGGYTF. Here the CDR3 DNA reads TGTGCCAGCAGGTCGGGCAGGGATTCCGGTGGCTACACCTTC.

Details on this clone: An end of the junction does not agree with germline; a read error may underlie this. The chain's CDR3 is CASSLVTLSHQPQHF. The DNA of the CDR3 is TGTGCCAGCAGTTTAGTTACCCTTAGCCATCAGCCCCAGCATTTT. This chain joins TRBV28 and TRBJ1-5; D is unresolved. CDR3 length: 15 amino acids. Germline V gene data show CDR1 as MDHEN and CDR2 as SYDVKM. The variable domain in full, completed from reference TRBV28 and TRBJ1-5, reads DVKVTQSSRYLVKRTGEKVFLECVQDMDHENMFWYRQDPGLGLRLIYFSYDVKMKEKGDIPEGYSVSREKKERFSLILESASTNQTSMYLCASSLVTLSHQPQHFGDGTRLSIL.

This chain links TRBV5-6 with TRBJ2-6; 9 bases fit TRBD1. The CDR3 has 17 amino acids. The V segment lost 2 bases and the J segment 2 bases; nucleotides outside the gene matches: 5. The germline gives CDR1 SGHDT, CDR2 YYEEEE. CDR3 nucleotide sequence: TGTGCCAGCAGCTTCATGGGACAGGGAACTGGGGCCAACGTCCTGACTTTC. This encodes CASSFMGQGTGANVLTF.

The chain links TRBV27 to TRBJ2-7; TRBD2 matches at 10 bases. The J segment lost 1 base and the V segment lost 3 bases, leaving 3 bases of the junction unmatched. This CDR3 has 15 amino acids. Germline loops: CDR1 MNHEY, CDR2 SMNVEV (reference sequence). For the CDR3, the DNA is TGTGCCAGCAGTTTCCAGCGGGGGGGGTCCTACGAGCAGTACTTC. Translated, it gives CASSFQRGGSYEQYF.

This CDR3 is CASSLGGGDRVREVPQHF. In DNA form, the CDR3 reads TGTGCCAGCAGCTTGGGAGGGGGGGACAGGGTCCGCGAGGTTCCCCAGCATTTT. V is TRBV5-6 and J is TRBJ1-5, with 9 bases that match TRBD1. Germline V gene lookup returns CDR1 SGHDT and CDR2 YYEEEE. This CDR3 is 18 amino acids long. With 0 bases clipped from V and 10 bases from J, the junction kept 17 bases outside the gene matches.

This clone was seen just once. The J gene is TRBJ2-7, the V gene TRBV5-1; D may be TRBD2 (6 bases). The ends were cut back, 2 bases at V and 0 bases at J, with 9 bases in the middle. CDR1 and CDR2 (germline): SGHRS, YFSETQ. The CDR3 has 14 residues. Written as DNA, the CDR3 is TGCGCCAGCAGCTTTGGGGGACTCTCCTACGAGCAGTACTTC. As protein: CASSFGGLSYEQYF.

J is TRBJ2-1 and V is TRBV5-4, with D perhaps TRBD1 (6 bases). CDR3 length equals 14 residues. Trimming took 0 bases from V and 3 from J, leaving 7 bases between them. CDR1 is SGHNT, CDR2 YYREEE, per germline (reference sequence). The CDR3 nucleotides read TGTGCCAGCAGCTTGGGACAGGACTACAATGAGCAGTTCTTC. Protein product: CASSLGQDYNEQFF.

The J gene is TRBJ2-5, the V gene TRBV10-3, with D possibly TRBD2 on 6 matching bases. The germline V gene encodes CDR1 ENHRY and CDR2 SYGVKD. V was trimmed by 10 bases and J by 5 bases, leaving 11 bases between them. This CDR3 comprises 11 residues. The CDR3 spells CATGGVETQYF. In nucleotides, the CDR3 is TGTGCCACCGGCGGGGTTGAGACCCAGTACTTC.

The chain is built from TRBV6-6 and TRBJ1-2; 7 bases fit TRBD1. The V and J ends lost 4 bases and 3 bases, in that order; junction bases with no gene match: 8. Germline V lookup: CDR1 MNHNY, CDR2 SVGAGI (reference sequence). The CDR3 extends over 15 amino acids. CDR3 in amino acids: CASSWDSPGDYGYTF. For the CDR3, the DNA is TGTGCCAGCAGTTGGGACAGCCCGGGTGACTATGGCTACACCTTC.

This clone came up a few times. The chain couples TRBV2 to TRBJ2-2, with D perhaps matching TRBD1 (6 bases). CDR3 size: 15 residues. Germline CDR1 reads SNHLY; CDR2 reads FYNNEI. V was trimmed by 6 bases and J by 4 bases, leaving 15 bases between them. The CDR3 nucleotides are TGTGCCAGCAGCGTTCTTGGACAGAGCACCGGGGAGCTGTTTTTT. Translated: CASSVLGQSTGELFF. The entire variable domain, with the rest obtained from reference TRBV2 and TRBJ2-2, is as follows: EPEVTQTPSHQVTQMGQEVILRCVPISNHLYFYWYRQILGQKVEFLVSFYNNEISEKSEIFDDQFSVERPDGSNFTLKIRSTKLEDSAMYFCASSVLGQSTGELFFGEGSRLTVL.

This chain connects TRBV7-2 to TRBJ2-1; D not certain. Trimming took 5 bases from V and 6 from J, leaving 20 bases between them. The germline gives CDR1 SGHTA, CDR2 FQGNSA. There are 16 residues in the CDR3. The chain's CDR3 is CASSPVVRSLTNEQFF. The CDR3 nucleotides read TGTGCCAGCAGCCCCGTAGTGCGGAGCTTAACCAATGAGCAGTTCTTC.

This clone appeared a few times. This rearrangement joins TRBV9 to TRBJ1-1, with a possible D match to TRBD1 (5 bases). The CDR3 length is 15 residues. The V gene's germline CDR1 is SGDLS and CDR2 YYNGEE. The V end was cut by 0 bases, the J end by 0 bases, with 9 bases between. CDR3 amino acids: CASSVEGLVNTEAFF. The CDR3 DNA is TGTGCCAGCAGCGTAGAGGGGTTGGTGAACACTGAAGCTTTCTTT.

This clone was seen a handful of times. J is TRBJ2-2 and V is TRBV6-5; unclear D gene. Germline CDR1 and CDR2: MNHEY and SVGAGI. The germline V and J ends were trimmed by 5 bases and 5 bases, with 6 bases remaining between them. The CDR3 runs to 12 residues. The CDR3 DNA reads TGTGCCAGCAGTCCGCGGACCGGGGAGCTGTTTTTT. This gives the protein CASSPRTGELFF.

This clone has a single count. CDR3 in amino acids: CASSVQDSYQETQYF. The CDR3, as DNA: TGTGCCAGCAGCGTACAGGACAGTTACCAAGAGACCCAGTACTTC. The chain has TRBV9 and TRBJ2-5; D is possibly TRBD1 (6 bases). The length of the CDR3 is 15 residues. Trimming stripped 1 base from V and 0 bases from J, with 10 bases between. CDR1 and CDR2 from the germline V gene are SGDLS and YYNGEE.

The rearrangement links TRBV2 to TRBJ2-4; D is ambiguous. Per germline, CDR1 SNHLY and CDR2 FYNNEI. The CDR3 covers 14 residues. With 2 bases removed from V and 0 bases from J, the gap between germline ends came to 5 bases. CDR3 residues: CASSENKAKNIQYF. The DNA for the CDR3 is TGTGCCAGCAGTGAAAACAAAGCCAAAAACATTCAGTACTTC. The full variable domain, rest sourced from reference TRBV2 and TRBJ2-4, is EPEVTQTPSHQVTQMGQEVILRCVPISNHLYFYWYRQILGQKVEFLVSFYNNEISEKSEIFDDQFSVERPDGSNFTLKIRSTKLEDSAMYFCASSENKAKNIQYFGAGTRLSVL.

The chain uses TRBV7-2 and TRBJ2-2; no clear D. The germline V gene encodes CDR1 SGHTA and CDR2 FQGNSA. The CDR3 contains 15 residues. Trimming left V 2 bases short and J 1 base short, with 8 bases between. CDR3 DNA: TGTGCCAGCAGCTTAAGGCGGATGAACACCGGGGAGCTGTTTTTT. This sequence encodes CASSLRRMNTGELFF.

The rearrangement uses TRBV2 and TRBJ2-2, with 7 bases aligning to TRBD1. Trimming at V came to 2 bases and at J to 6 bases, leaving 6 bases not matched to a gene. The CDR3 runs 15 residues. Germline loops: CDR1 SNHLY, CDR2 FYNNEI. CDR3: CASSELRGIAGELFF. In DNA, the CDR3 is TGTGCCAGCAGTGAACTCAGGGGGATCGCCGGGGAGCTGTTTTTT.